A single sample is the source of the 30 T cell receptor beta chains below, sequenced in a study of blood T cell repertoires in COVID-19. Sequenced by immunoSEQ multiplex PCR; TCRdb stores in-frame clones only, minus some. Here the sample spans about 63,000 clones, around 79% being singletons. The sequenced sample consisted of peripheral blood. The receptors originated from a human donor in a cohort sampled during active COVID-19.

The J gene is TRBJ2-7, the V gene TRBV6-1; TRBD2 agrees at 7 bases. This CDR3 region has 14 residues. CDR1 is MNHNS, CDR2 SASEGT, per germline. V lost 7 bases, J lost 2 bases, and 8 bases stayed unmatched. CDR3 sequence (DNA): TGTGCCAGCATCAAGAGCCTAGCGGCCTACGAGCAGTACTTC. This encodes CASIKSLAAYEQYF.

The table lists this clone with a few counts. This sequence joins TRBV29-1 and TRBJ1-2, with unresolved D. Germline-derived CDR1 and CDR2 are SQVTM and ANQGSEA. V was pared by 3 bases and J by 4 bases, with 9 bases between. The CDR3 contains 12 residues. The DNA for the CDR3 is TGCAGCGTTGATCCGGGGTCCTATGGCTACACCTTC. Translation: CSVDPGSYGYTF.

The chain couples TRBV6-1 to TRBJ2-7; 7 bases map to TRBD1. Per the germline V gene, CDR1 is MNHNS and CDR2 is SASEGT. The CDR3 runs 14 residues. V gave up 0 bases and J gave up 2 bases; unmatched junction bases: 1. For the CDR3, the DNA is TGTGCCAGCAGTGAAGCACAGGGGCCCTACGAGCAGTACTTC. Its translation: CASSEAQGPYEQYF.

The chain employs TRBV7-8 and TRBJ2-1; the D gene is possibly TRBD2 (5 bases). The germline V and J ends were trimmed by 1 base and 7 bases, with 20 bases remaining between them. The CDR3 is 17 amino acids. Germline assignment: CDR1 SGHVS and CDR2 FQNEAQ. CDR3 sequence: CASSLGMGGLDTNEQFF. The CDR3 DNA is TGTGCCAGCAGCTTAGGAATGGGCGGGTTGGATACAAATGAGCAGTTCTTC.

This sequence joins TRBV27 and TRBJ2-3, with TRBD2 matching 12 bases. V lost 7 bases and J lost 6; bases outside the gene matches: 8. Germline lookup yields CDR1 MNHEY and CDR2 SMNVEV (reference sequence). The CDR3 length is 15 residues. This CDR3 is CASTPGLAGGDTQYF. The CDR3 coding sequence is TGTGCCAGCACGCCGGGACTAGCGGGTGGTGATACGCAGTATTTT.

The chain links TRBV1 to TRBJ2-7; the D call TRBD2 from the table was never checked on the DNA. TRBV1 is shown as a pseudogene. This CDR3 is 11 amino acids long. The CDR3 loop is CTSSQDRSMDF. The CDR3 DNA is TGCACCAGCAGCCAAGACCGGAGTATGGACTTC.

The chain joins TRBV7-3 to TRBJ2-1; D call uncertain. CDR3 length: 13 residues. V shed 4 bases and J shed 1 base, with 5 bases lying between them. Germline V gene sequence: CDR1 SGHTA, CDR2 FQGTGA. The CDR3 DNA follows: TGTGCCAGCAGCTCGGGTTCCTACAATGAGCAGTTCTTC. This gives the protein CASSSGSYNEQFF. Full variable domain (outside the CDR3, taken from reference TRBV7-3 and TRBJ2-1): GAGVSQTPSNKVTEKGKYVELRCDPISGHTALYWYRQSLGQGPEFLIYFQGTGAADDSGLPNDRFFAVRPEGSVSTLKIQRTERGDSAVYLCASSSGSYNEQFFGPGTRLTVL.

V is TRBV4-1 and J is TRBJ2-1; TRBD1 matches at 8 bases. This CDR3 comprises 17 residues. Germline CDR1 reads MGHRA; CDR2 reads YSYEKL. The ends lost 2 bases at V and 7 bases at J; junction bases unmatched: 13. CDR3 amino acids: CASSQSAVRGRVNEQFF. As DNA, the CDR3 is TGCGCCAGCAGCCAATCCGCGGTCAGGGGGCGGGTAAATGAGCAGTTCTTC.

V and J are TRBV5-1 and TRBJ1-4; D is unresolved. The CDR3 has 15 amino acids. V lost 2 bases, J lost 0 bases, and 8 bases lay in between. CDR1 is SGHRS, CDR2 YFSETQ, per germline. The chain's CDR3 is CASSLQPATNEKLFF. As DNA, the CDR3 is TGCGCCAGCAGCTTACAGCCAGCAACTAATGAAAAACTGTTTTTT.

This clone showed up just once. The chain carries TRBV7-2 and TRBJ1-1, with a tentative D call TRBD1 (5 bases). The CDR3 spans 10 residues. Germline CDR1 reads SGHTA; CDR2 reads FQGNSA. The CDR3 sequence is CAAGKTEAFF. The CDR3, as DNA: TGTGCTGCAGGGAAAACTGAAGCTTTCTTT. The full variable domain, with the rest looked up from reference TRBV7-2 and TRBJ1-1, is GAGVSQSPSNKVTEKGKDVELRCDPISGHTALYWYRQSLGQGLEFLIYFQGNSAPDKSGLPSDRFSAERTGGSVSTLTIQRTQQEDSAVYLCAAGKTEAFFGQGTRLTVV.

The chain couples TRBV19 to TRBJ2-7, with 9 bases fitting TRBD1. Germline CDR1 reads LNHDA; CDR2 reads SQIVND (reference sequence). The CDR3 has 15 amino acids. V was pared by 4 bases and J by 3 bases, with 7 bases of the junction left unmatched. The CDR3 DNA follows: TGTGCCAGTAGTAGTTCCGGGACAGGGAACTACGAGCAGTACTTC. This translates into CASSSSGTGNYEQYF. Filled out from reference TRBV19 and TRBJ2-7, the complete variable domain reads DGGITQSPKYLFRKEGQNVTLSCEQNLNHDAMYWYRQDPGQGLRLIYYSQIVNDFQKGDIAEGYSVSREKKESFPLTVTSAQKNPTAFYLCASSSSGTGNYEQYFGPGTRLTVT.

This sequence joins TRBV7-2 and TRBJ2-3, with 10 positions matching TRBD1. The V gene end was trimmed by 5 bases and the J gene end by 2 bases; junction bases not matched to a gene: 7. Germline V gene sequence: CDR1 SGHTA, CDR2 FQGNSA. This CDR3 is 16 amino acids long. The DNA of the CDR3 is TGTGCCAGCAGCCCCGCCGGGACAGGGGTCACAGATACGCAGTATTTT. This encodes CASSPAGTGVTDTQYF.

This sequence joins TRBV27 and TRBJ2-3; 8 bases are a match to TRBD2. V dropped 3 bases and J dropped 6; count of bases not matched to a gene: 8. Germline assignment: CDR1 MNHEY and CDR2 SMNVEV (reference sequence). This CDR3 has 15 amino acids. The CDR3 is CASSLGRAGGDTQYF. The CDR3 bases are TGTGCCAGCAGTTTGGGTAGGGCGGGAGGTGATACGCAGTATTTT.

V gene TRBV15 combines with J gene TRBJ2-5; D is unclear. CDR3 length: 13 residues. V was trimmed by 1 base and J by 3 bases, leaving 6 bases between them. CDR1 is LNHNV, CDR2 YYDKDF, per germline (reference sequence). The CDR3 nucleotides read TGTGCCACCAGCAGAGGTCCCAAAGAGACCCAGTACTTC. As protein: CATSRGPKETQYF.

This clone has just one count. This chain joins TRBV11-1 and TRBJ2-1; 9 positions agree with TRBD1. The junction had 5 bases not matched to a gene; V was cut back by 5 bases and J by 3 bases. Germline values: CDR1 SGHAT, CDR2 FQDESV (reference sequence). The CDR3 length is 15 residues. The CDR3 DNA reads as TGTGCCAGCAGCACAGGACAGGGGAGCTACAATGAGCAGTTCTTC. Translating it yields CASSTGQGSYNEQFF.

The CDR3, as DNA: TGTGCCAGCAGTCCATCCGTGGGGGCAGGCCAGCCCCAGCATTTT. This sequence encodes CASSPSVGAGQPQHF. The rearrangement uses TRBV4-2 and TRBJ1-5; possible D gene TRBD1, 6 bases. The CDR3 contains 15 residues. CDR1 and CDR2 from the germline V gene are LGHNA and YNFKEQ. The V end lost 6 bases, the J end lost 7 bases, and 19 bases lay between the germline ends.

This clone came up many times. The V gene is TRBV21-1, the J gene TRBJ2-1; whether TRBD1, the table's D call, matches the DNA was not checked. TRBV21-1 is designated a pseudogene. CDR3 length: 16 residues. The CDR3 loop reads CASSKWGSETHNEQFF. The CDR3 DNA reads as TGTGCCAGCAGCAAATGGGGCTCAGAAACCCACAATGAGCAGTTCTTC.

This chain uses TRBV3-1 (or the pseudogene TRBV3-2) with TRBJ2-7, with 12 bases aligning to TRBD2. Germline V lookup: CDR1 LGHDT, CDR2 YNNKEL (reference sequence). Trimming took 2 bases from V and 1 from J; bases not matched to a gene: 9. The CDR3 sequence is 18 residues long. The CDR3 protein is CASSQPGLAGLSSYEQYF. CDR3 bases: TGTGCCAGCAGCCAACCCGGACTAGCGGGACTTTCTTCCTACGAGCAGTACTTC.

V and J are TRBV7-2 and TRBJ2-5; a possible D gene is TRBD1 (5 bases). Germline CDR1 SGHTA, CDR2 FQGNSA. The V and J ends lost 5 bases and 1 base respectively, with 11 bases between them. CDR3 length: 14 amino acids. CDR3 amino acids: CASSPSTAQETQYF. CDR3 in DNA: TGTGCCAGCAGCCCTTCGACAGCCCAAGAGACCCAGTACTTC.

This chain connects TRBV6-5 to TRBJ2-5; 10 positions match TRBD2. This CDR3 region has 15 residues. V was pared by 6 bases and J by 4 bases, with 8 bases of the junction left unmatched. CDR1 and CDR2 (germline): MNHEY, SVGAGI. CDR3 nucleotide sequence: TGTGCCAGCAGAGCGGGACTAGCGAGGGGAGAGACCCAGTACTTC. It codes for CASRAGLARGETQYF.

This sequence joins TRBV12-3 or TRBV12-4 and TRBJ2-7; TRBD1 aligns across 7 bases. The CDR3 runs 13 residues. V lost 7 bases, J lost 5 bases, and 8 bases stayed unmatched. The CDR3 here is CASTKGAGHEQYF. The DNA for the CDR3 is TGTGCCAGCACCAAGGGGGCGGGCCACGAGCAGTACTTC.

DNA for the CDR3: TGTGCTAGTGGTATTAACAGGGGAAGGAGTCAGCCCCAGCATTTT. It specifies CASGINRGRSQPQHF. The chain couples TRBV12-5 to TRBJ1-5; 7 bases match TRBD1. Germline loops: CDR1 LGHNT, CDR2 FRNRAP. This CDR3 has 15 amino acids. J lost 6 bases, V lost 5 bases, and 10 bases had no gene match.

The rearrangement joins TRBV24-1 to TRBJ2-5, with 9 bases identical to TRBD2. Germline V gene lookup returns CDR1 KGHDR and CDR2 SFDVKD. This CDR3 comprises 16 residues. The J segment lost 5 bases and the V segment lost 2 bases, leaving 8 bases of the junction unmatched. The CDR3 region is CATSDSPFSGSETQYF. The CDR3 region has the DNA TGTGCCACCAGTGATTCCCCGTTTAGCGGGAGTGAGACCCAGTACTTC.

This clone appeared once. This sequence joins TRBV11-1 and TRBJ2-1; 11 bases agree with TRBD2. The CDR3 covers 15 residues. V lost 3 bases and J lost 6; bases outside the gene matches: 4. The germline CDR1 and CDR2 sequences are SGHAT and FQDESV (reference sequence). CDR3 nucleotides: TGTGCCAGCAGCTTTATAGCGGGAGGGTCCAATGAGCAGTTCTTC. This sequence encodes CASSFIAGGSNEQFF.

V and J are TRBV7-2 and TRBJ1-3, with D possibly TRBD1 on 6 matching bases. V was shortened by 5 bases and J by 0 bases, with 14 bases between the two germline ends. The CDR3 totals 16 residues. The germline V gene encodes CDR1 SGHTA and CDR2 FQGNSA. For the CDR3, the DNA is TGTGCCAGCAGCCCCGGACAGTGGAGCTCTGGAAACACCATATATTTT. Translating it yields CASSPGQWSSGNTIYF.

The rearrangement links TRBV19 to TRBJ1-5, with TRBD1 matching 9 bases. This CDR3 has 15 amino acids. Germline lookup yields CDR1 LNHDA and CDR2 SQIVND (reference sequence). J was trimmed by 5 bases and V by 7 bases; bases with no gene match: 9. The CDR3 bases are TGTGCCAGTAACGATGGACAGGGGCGCTATCAGCCCCAGCATTTT. It specifies CASNDGQGRYQPQHF.

The chain is built from TRBV2 and TRBJ2-1, with a possible D match to TRBD1 (5 bases). The CDR3 has 15 amino acids. The V and J ends lost 4 bases and 5 bases respectively, with 15 bases between them. CDR1 and CDR2 from the germline V gene are SNHLY and FYNNEI. The chain's CDR3 is CASSGPRAGHNEQFF. CDR3 DNA: TGTGCCAGCAGTGGCCCCAGGGCAGGCCACAATGAGCAGTTCTTC.

The chain combines TRBV25-1 with TRBJ2-1; D gene uncertain. Trimming left V 0 bases short and J 4 bases short, with 7 bases between. Germline CDR1 reads MGHDK; CDR2 reads SYGVNS. CDR3 length equals 14 residues. The CDR3 sequence is CASSEYGEYNEQFF. Written as DNA, the CDR3 is TGTGCCAGCAGTGAATATGGAGAATACAATGAGCAGTTCTTC. The full variable domain, its missing parts supplied by reference TRBV25-1 and TRBJ2-1, is EADIYQTPRYLVIGTGKKITLECSQTMGHDKMYWYQQDPGMELHLIHYSYGVNSTEKGDLSSESTVSRIRTEHFPLTLESARPSHTSQYLCASSEYGEYNEQFFGPGTRLTVL.

The chain uses TRBV3-1 (or the pseudogene TRBV3-2) and TRBJ2-3; D unresolved. CDR1 and CDR2 from the germline V gene are LGHDT and YNNKEL (reference sequence). This CDR3 contains 12 residues. V lost 5 bases and J lost 5, with 8 bases in between. The CDR3 coding sequence is TGTGCCAGCAGCAGACTTTTAGATACGCAGTATTTT. Translation gives CASSRLLDTQYF.

V and J are TRBV12-3 or TRBV12-4 and TRBJ1-5, with unresolved D. The CDR3 has 13 amino acids. V was pared by 3 bases and J by 6 bases, with 9 bases between. This CDR3 is CASSFSGSQPQHF. In DNA, the CDR3 is TGTGCCAGCAGTTTTTCTGGGAGTCAGCCCCAGCATTTT.